This is a list of T cell receptor beta chains from one sample in a study of blood T cell repertoires in COVID-19. Assay: immunoSEQ multiplex PCR; the TCRdb copy retains only in-frame clones and omits some. Of roughly 240,000 clones detected, around 88% appear once; the ten largest clones hold roughly 2.3%. Sequenced input: PBMCs or T cells enriched from blood (not recorded which). The receptor source for this set is a woman between 35 and 50 years old with acute COVID-19. Both conserved end residues are part of each CDR3.

cdr3_aa | j_call | v_call
CASSLGLGNTGELFF | TRBJ2-2 | TRBV5-1
CASSGGPDRLGFFMFF | TRBJ2-2 | TRBV2
CASSSGNSGQPQHF | TRBJ1-5 | TRBV5-6
CASSSPGTGVTGELFF | TRBJ2-2 | TRBV5-5
CASSPREGDNQPQHF | TRBJ1-5 | TRBV7-2
CASSYRRDTVYGYTF | TRBJ1-2 | TRBV7-2
CASSSRGIGGYTF | TRBJ1-2 | TRBV11-2
CASSAGLSTYGYTF | TRBJ1-2 | TRBV2
CASSLGQGQYF | TRBJ2-7 | TRBV3-1/TRBV3-2
CASSLGNRGRNYGYTF | TRBJ1-2 | TRBV5-1
CASSILKDSNQPQHF | TRBJ1-5 | TRBV19
CASSLGRTGMSVWGYTF | TRBJ1-2 | TRBV27
CASSQVSETQYF | TRBJ2-5 | TRBV28
CASWPTAGYGYTF | TRBJ1-2 | TRBV7-2
CASSVASGGAGETQYF | TRBJ2-5 | TRBV9
CASSPGSPGNTEAFF | TRBJ1-1 | TRBV18
CASSGTENQPQHF | TRBJ1-5 | TRBV6-2/TRBV6-3
CASSWRGTDTQYF | TRBJ2-3 | TRBV5-4
CASSGGLEDGYTF | TRBJ1-2 | TRBV9
CASSDTARDRVIYTF | TRBJ1-2 | TRBV11-2
CASSGTPHAGGQWGYTF | TRBJ1-2 | TRBV9
CSVILADSYNEQFF | TRBJ2-1 | TRBV29-1
CASSQDSGLETQYF | TRBJ2-5 | TRBV4-3
CASSPTGLGREYGDTQYF | TRBJ2-3 | TRBV11-2
CASSYRSTGFHTEAFF | TRBJ1-1 | TRBV6-5
CASSSGPGAGNTIYF | TRBJ1-3 | TRBV11-2
CASSSDSRTQYF | TRBJ2-3 | TRBV7-2
CASSQAHLGGRRATEAFF | TRBJ1-1 | TRBV4-3
CASRRREGNQPQHF | TRBJ1-5 | TRBV19
CASSHTGEWGDTQYF | TRBJ2-3 | TRBV10-1
CASSQSNRRYGNQPQHF | TRBJ1-5 | TRBV16
CSVKGSDYGYTF | TRBJ1-2 | TRBV29-1
CASSRQGASDTQYF | TRBJ2-3 | TRBV5-1
CASSLRAGADTQYF | TRBJ2-3 | TRBV5-4
CASSHPSTSGSLITGELFF | TRBJ2-2 | TRBV9
CATSLGGAQETQYF | TRBJ2-5 | TRBV15
CASTTRGGVLNEQFF | TRBJ2-1 | TRBV7-9
CASSTPLFYEQYF | TRBJ2-7 | TRBV4-1
CASSVRPLASYGYTF | TRBJ1-2 | TRBV9
CAWGANSGNTIYF | TRBJ1-3 | TRBV30
CAISEPILGHRETGYTF | TRBJ1-2 | TRBV10-3
CASSWPTGGFYEQYF | TRBJ2-7 | TRBV7-2
CASSSRGTGVANEQFF | TRBJ2-1 | TRBV5-4
CSASMWRGRQETQYF | TRBJ2-5 | TRBV20-1
CASGLAATINQPQHF | TRBJ1-5 | TRBV12-5
CASSTDREVDGYTF | TRBJ1-2 | TRBV5-1
CASSFLSAGGEQFF | TRBJ2-1 | TRBV11-3
CASSLYRGQESPLHF | TRBJ1-6 | TRBV18
CASSPRQGPLNTEAFF | TRBJ1-1 | TRBV9
CASSLAGPDTQYF | TRBJ2-3 | TRBV7-2
CASSFGTGGHNEQFF | TRBJ2-1 | TRBV5-1
CASSFQGALYGYTF | TRBJ1-2 | TRBV7-2
CASSPEWGLGNTIYF | TRBJ1-3 | TRBV11-3
CASSNRHLSGANVLTF | TRBJ2-6 | TRBV5-6